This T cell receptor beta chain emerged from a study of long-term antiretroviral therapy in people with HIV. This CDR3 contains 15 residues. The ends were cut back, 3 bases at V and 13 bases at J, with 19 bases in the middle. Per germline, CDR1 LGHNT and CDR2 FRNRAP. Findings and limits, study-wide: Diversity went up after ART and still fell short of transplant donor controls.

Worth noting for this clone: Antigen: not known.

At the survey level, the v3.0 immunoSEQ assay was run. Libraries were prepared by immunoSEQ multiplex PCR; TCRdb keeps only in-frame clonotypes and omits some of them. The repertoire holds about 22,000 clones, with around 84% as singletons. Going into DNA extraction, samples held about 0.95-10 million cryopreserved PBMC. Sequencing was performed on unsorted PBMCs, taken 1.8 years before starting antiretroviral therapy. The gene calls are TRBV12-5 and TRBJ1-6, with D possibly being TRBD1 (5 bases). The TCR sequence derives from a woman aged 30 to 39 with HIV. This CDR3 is CASGFAGTLVLPLHF. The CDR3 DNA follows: TGTGCTAGTGGTTTCGCCGGGACGCTCGTACTCCCCCTCCACTTT. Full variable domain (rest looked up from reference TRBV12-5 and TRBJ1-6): DARVTQTPRHKVTEMGQEVTMRCQPILGHNTVFWYRQTMMQGLELLAYFRNRAPLDDSGMPKDRFSAEMPDATLATLKIQPSEPRDSAVYFCASGFAGTLVLPLHFGNGTRLTVT.